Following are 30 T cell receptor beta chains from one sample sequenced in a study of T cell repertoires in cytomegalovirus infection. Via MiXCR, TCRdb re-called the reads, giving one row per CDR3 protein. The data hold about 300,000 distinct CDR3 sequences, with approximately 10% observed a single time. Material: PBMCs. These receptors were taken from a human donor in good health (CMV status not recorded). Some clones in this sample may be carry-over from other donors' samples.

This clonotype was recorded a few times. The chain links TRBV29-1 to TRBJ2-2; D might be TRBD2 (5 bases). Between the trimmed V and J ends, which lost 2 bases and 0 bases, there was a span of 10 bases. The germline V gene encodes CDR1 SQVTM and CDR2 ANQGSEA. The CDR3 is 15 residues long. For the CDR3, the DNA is TGCAGCGTTGAATCGAGCGGAACGAACACCGGGGAGCTGTTTTTT. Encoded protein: CSVESSGTNTGELFF.

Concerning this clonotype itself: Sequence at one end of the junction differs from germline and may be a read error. Here the CDR3 reads CARSIGQENTEAFF. For the CDR3, the DNA is TGTGCCAGAAGTATAGGACAGGAGAACACTGAAGCTTTCTTT. This chain uses TRBV19 with TRBJ1-1, with 7 bases aligning to TRBD1. This CDR3 contains 14 residues. Germline V gives CDR1 LNHDA, CDR2 SQIVND (reference sequence).

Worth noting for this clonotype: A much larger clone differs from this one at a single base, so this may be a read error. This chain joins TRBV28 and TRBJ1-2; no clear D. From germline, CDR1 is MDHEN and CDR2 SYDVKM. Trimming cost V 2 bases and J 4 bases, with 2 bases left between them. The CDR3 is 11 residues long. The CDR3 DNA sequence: TGTGCCAGCAGTTTAACCTATGGCTACACCTTC. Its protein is CASSLTYGYTF.

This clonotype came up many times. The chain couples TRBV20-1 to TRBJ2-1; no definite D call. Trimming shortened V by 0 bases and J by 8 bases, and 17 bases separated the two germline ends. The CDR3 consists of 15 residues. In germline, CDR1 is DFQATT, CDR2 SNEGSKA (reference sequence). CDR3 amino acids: CSARDRWRDIHEQFF. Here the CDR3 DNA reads TGCAGTGCTAGAGATCGGTGGCGAGATATCCATGAGCAGTTCTTC.

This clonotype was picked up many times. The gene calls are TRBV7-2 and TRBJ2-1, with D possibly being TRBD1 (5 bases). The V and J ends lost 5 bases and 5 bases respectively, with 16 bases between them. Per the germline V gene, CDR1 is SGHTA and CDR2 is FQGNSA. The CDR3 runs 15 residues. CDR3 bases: TGTGCCAGCAGCGATCGGGCCAGGGAAGACAATGAGCAGTTCTTC. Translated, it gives CASSDRAREDNEQFF.

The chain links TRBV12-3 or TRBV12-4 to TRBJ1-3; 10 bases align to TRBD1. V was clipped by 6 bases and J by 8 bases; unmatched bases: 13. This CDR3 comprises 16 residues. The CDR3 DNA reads TGTGCCAGCAGCATGACAGGGGGCGCTTTTGGGTACACCATATATTTT. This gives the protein CASSMTGGAFGYTIYF.

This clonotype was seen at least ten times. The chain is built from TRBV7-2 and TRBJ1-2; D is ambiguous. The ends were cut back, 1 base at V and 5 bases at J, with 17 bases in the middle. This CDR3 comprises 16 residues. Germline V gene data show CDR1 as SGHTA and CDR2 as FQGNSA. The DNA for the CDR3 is TGTGCCAGCAGCTTAGTGGTCGGCCCAGACTTTTATGGCTACACCTTC. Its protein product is CASSLVVGPDFYGYTF.

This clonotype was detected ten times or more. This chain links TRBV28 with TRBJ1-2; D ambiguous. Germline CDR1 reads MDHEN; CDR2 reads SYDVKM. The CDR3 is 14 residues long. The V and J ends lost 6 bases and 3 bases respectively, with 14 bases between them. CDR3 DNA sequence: TGTGCCAGCAGGGCCGGCTCTATGGACTATGGCTACACCTTC. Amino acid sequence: CASRAGSMDYGYTF.

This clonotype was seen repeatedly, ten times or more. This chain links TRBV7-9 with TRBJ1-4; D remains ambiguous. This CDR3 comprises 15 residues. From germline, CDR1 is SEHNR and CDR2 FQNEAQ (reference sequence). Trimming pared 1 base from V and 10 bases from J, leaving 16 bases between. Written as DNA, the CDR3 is TGTGCCAGCAGCTTAGAGATGGACCCTTGGGGAAAACTGTTTTTT. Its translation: CASSLEMDPWGKLFF.

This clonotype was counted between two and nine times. Here the CDR3 DNA reads TGTGCCAGCGTTGGGGGGGCTACGGATCAAGAGACCCAGTACTTC. This encodes CASVGGATDQETQYF. The rearrangement links TRBV28 to TRBJ2-5, with a tentative D call TRBD2 (7 bases). Germline values: CDR1 MDHEN, CDR2 SYDVKM. V was pared by 8 bases and J by 2 bases, with 18 bases between. This CDR3 is built from 15 residues.

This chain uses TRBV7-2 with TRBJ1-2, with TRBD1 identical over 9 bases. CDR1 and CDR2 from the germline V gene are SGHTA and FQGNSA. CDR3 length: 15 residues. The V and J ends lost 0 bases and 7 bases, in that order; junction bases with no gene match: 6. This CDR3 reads CASSLAGGTGPGYTF. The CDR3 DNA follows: TGTGCCAGCAGCTTAGCGGGGGGGACAGGGCCTGGCTACACCTTC. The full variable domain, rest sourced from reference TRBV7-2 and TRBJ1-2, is GAGVSQSPSNKVTEKGKDVELRCDPISGHTALYWYRQSLGQGLEFLIYFQGNSAPDKSGLPSDRFSAERTGGSVSTLTIQRTQQEDSAVYLCASSLAGGTGPGYTFGSGTRLTVV.

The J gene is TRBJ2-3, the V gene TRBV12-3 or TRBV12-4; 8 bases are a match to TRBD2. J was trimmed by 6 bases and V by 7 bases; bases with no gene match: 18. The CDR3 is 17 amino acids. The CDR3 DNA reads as TGTGCCAGCACCCCCCGGGTGGCGGGGGGTCTTAGGGATACGCAGTATTTT. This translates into CASTPRVAGGLRDTQYF.

The CDR3: CSVRTASNTEAFF. The CDR3 bases are TGCAGCGTGCGGACAGCTTCGAACACTGAAGCTTTCTTT. This rearrangement joins TRBV29-1 to TRBJ1-1; D is possibly TRBD1 (6 bases). The germline gives CDR1 SQVTM, CDR2 ANQGSEA. The ends were cut back, 6 bases at V and 1 base at J, with 12 bases in the middle. This CDR3 has 13 amino acids.

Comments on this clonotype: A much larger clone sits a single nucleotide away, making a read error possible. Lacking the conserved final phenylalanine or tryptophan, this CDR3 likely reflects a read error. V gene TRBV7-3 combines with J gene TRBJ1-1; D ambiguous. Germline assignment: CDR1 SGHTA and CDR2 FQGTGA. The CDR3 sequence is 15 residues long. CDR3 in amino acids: CASSLSTFMNTEAFS. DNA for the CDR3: TGTGCCAGCAGTTTAAGTACCTTTATGAACACTGAAGCTTTCTCT.

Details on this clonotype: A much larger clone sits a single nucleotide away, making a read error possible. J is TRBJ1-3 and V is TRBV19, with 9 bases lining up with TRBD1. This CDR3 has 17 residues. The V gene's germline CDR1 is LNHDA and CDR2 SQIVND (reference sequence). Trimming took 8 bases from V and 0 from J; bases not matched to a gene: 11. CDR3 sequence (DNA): TGTGCCAGTTCCATAACCGGGACAGGGAGCTCTGGAAACACCATATATTTT. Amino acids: CASSITGTGSSGNTIYF.

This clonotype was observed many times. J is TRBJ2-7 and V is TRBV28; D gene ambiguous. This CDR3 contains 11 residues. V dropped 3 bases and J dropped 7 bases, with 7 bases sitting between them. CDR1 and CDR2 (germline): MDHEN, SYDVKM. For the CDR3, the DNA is TGTGCCAGCAGTTTCGGGTGGGAGCAGTACGTC. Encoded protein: CASSFGWEQYV.

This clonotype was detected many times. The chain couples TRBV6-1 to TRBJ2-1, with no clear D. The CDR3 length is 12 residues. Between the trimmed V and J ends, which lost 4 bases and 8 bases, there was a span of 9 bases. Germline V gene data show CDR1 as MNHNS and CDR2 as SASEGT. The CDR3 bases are TGTGCCAGCAGTGTTTCAGGATATGAGCAGTTCTTC. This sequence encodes CASSVSGYEQFF.

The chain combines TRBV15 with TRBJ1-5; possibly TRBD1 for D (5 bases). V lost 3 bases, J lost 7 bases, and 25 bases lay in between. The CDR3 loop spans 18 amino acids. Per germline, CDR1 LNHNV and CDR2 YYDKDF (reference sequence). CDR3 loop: CATSSDNGAGPRGQPQHF. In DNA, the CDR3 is TGTGCCACCAGCAGTGATAATGGGGCGGGACCCCGGGGACAGCCCCAGCATTTT.

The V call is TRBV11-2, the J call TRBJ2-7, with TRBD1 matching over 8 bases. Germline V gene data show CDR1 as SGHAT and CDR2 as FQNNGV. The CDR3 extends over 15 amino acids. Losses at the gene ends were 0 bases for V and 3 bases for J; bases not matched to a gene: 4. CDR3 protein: CASSLDGTGGYEQYV. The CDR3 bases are TGTGCCAGCAGCTTAGATGGTACAGGGGGCTACGAGCAGTACGTC.

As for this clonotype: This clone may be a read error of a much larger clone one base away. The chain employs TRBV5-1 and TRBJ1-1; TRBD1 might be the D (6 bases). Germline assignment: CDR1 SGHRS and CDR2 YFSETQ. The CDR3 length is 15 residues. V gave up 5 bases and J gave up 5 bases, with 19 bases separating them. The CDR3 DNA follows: TGCGCCAGCAGTCGGGGGGCGATCATAAAGACTGAAGCTTTCTTT. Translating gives CASSRGAIIKTEAFF.

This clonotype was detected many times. Written as DNA, the CDR3 is TGTGCCAGCAGTGAGGACAGGGGGCCTGGCTACACCTTC. It yields the protein CASSEDRGPGYTF. The gene calls are TRBV2 and TRBJ1-2, with 11 bases identical to TRBD1. Germline lookup yields CDR1 SNHLY and CDR2 FYNNEI. The CDR3 consists of 13 residues. Germline trimming cut 3 bases from V and 7 bases from J; bases unmatched to any gene: 1. Looking up the rest from reference TRBV2 and TRBJ1-2 gives the full variable domain: EPEVTQTPSHQVTQMGQEVILRCVPISNHLYFYWYRQILGQKVEFLVSFYNNEISEKSEIFDDQFSVERPDGSNFTLKIRSTKLEDSAMYFCASSEDRGPGYTFGSGTRLTVV.

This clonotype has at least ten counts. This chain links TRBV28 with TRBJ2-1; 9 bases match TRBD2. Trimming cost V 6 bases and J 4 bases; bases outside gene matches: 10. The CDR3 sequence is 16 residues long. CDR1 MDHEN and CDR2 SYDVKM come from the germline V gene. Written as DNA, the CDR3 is TGTGCCAGCAGCGGGGGGGGCCTAGCGGGGTACAATGAGCAGTTCTTC. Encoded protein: CASSGGGLAGYNEQFF.

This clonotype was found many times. CDR3 sequence reads: CSAPRDLMETQYF. The CDR3 DNA follows: TGCAGTGCCCCGCGGGACCTGATGGAGACCCAGTACTTC. The chain recombines TRBV20-1 with TRBJ2-5; D is possibly TRBD2 (6 bases). CDR3 length: 13 amino acids. The germline V gene has CDR1 DFQATT and CDR2 SNEGSKA (reference sequence). V lost 6 bases and J 5 bases, leaving 16 bases between the germline ends.

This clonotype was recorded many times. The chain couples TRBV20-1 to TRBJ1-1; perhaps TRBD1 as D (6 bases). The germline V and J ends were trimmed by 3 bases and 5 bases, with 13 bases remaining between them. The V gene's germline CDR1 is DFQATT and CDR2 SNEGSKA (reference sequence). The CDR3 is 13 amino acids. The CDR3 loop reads CSARDTTGTEAFF. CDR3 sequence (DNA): TGCAGTGCTAGGGACACTACAGGGACTGAAGCTTTCTTT.

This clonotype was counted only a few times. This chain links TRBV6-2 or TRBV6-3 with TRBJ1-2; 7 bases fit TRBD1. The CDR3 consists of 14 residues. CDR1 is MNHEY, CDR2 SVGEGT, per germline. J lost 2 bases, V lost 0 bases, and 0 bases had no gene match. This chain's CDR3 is CASSYSDRNYGYTF. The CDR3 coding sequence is TGTGCCAGCAGTTACTCGGACAGGAACTATGGCTACACCTTC.

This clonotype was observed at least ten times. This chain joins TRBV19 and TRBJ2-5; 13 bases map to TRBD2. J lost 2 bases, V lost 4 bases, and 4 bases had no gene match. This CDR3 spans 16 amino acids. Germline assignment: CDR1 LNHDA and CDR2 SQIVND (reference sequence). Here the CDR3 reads CASSTRTSGGQETQYF. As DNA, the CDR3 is TGTGCCAGTAGTACCCGGACTAGCGGGGGACAAGAGACCCAGTACTTC.

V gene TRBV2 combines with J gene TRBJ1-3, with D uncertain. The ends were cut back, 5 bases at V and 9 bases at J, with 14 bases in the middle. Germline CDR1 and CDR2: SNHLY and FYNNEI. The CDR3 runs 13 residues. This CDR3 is CASSLGFGGTIYF. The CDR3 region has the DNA TGTGCCAGCAGTCTTGGATTTGGAGGCACCATATATTTT. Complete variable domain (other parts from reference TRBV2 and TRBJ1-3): EPEVTQTPSHQVTQMGQEVILRCVPISNHLYFYWYRQILGQKVEFLVSFYNNEISEKSEIFDDQFSVERPDGSNFTLKIRSTKLEDSAMYFCASSLGFGGTIYFGEGSWLTVV.

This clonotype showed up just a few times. In DNA form, the CDR3 reads TGTGCCAGCAGTTACTCAGGGGGGGGTTTCTACGAGCAGTACGTC. Translating gives CASSYSGGGFYEQYV. The chain joins TRBV6-5 to TRBJ2-7; D perhaps matches TRBD2 (7 bases). Trimming shortened V by 0 bases and J by 3 bases, and 12 bases separated the two germline ends. Germline V gives CDR1 MNHEY, CDR2 SVGAGI. The CDR3 extends over 15 amino acids.

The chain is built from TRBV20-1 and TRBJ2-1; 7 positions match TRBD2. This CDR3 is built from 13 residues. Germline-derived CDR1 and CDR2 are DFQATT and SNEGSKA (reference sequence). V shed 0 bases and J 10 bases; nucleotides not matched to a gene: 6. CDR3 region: CSARDRGVWEQFF. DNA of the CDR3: TGCAGTGCTAGAGATCGGGGGGTGTGGGAGCAGTTCTTC.

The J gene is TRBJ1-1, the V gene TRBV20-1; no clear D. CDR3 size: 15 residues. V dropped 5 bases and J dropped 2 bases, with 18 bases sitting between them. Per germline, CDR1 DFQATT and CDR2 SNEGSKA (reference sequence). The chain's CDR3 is CSAFKLTLINTEAFF. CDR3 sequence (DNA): TGCAGTGCTTTTAAATTGACATTGATTAACACTGAAGCTTTCTTT.